What follows are 22 T cell receptor beta chains derived from one specimen sequenced in a study of blood T cell repertoires in COVID-19. Method: immunoSEQ multiplex PCR; TCRdb's copy keeps in-frame clones and lacks some. Among about 74,000 clones listed, about 82% were seen once. Sequencing input: peripheral blood. These TCRs come from a man in his fifties with acute or convalescent COVID-19.

This rearrangement joins TRBV9 to TRBJ2-3; D unclear. The CDR3 loop spans 14 amino acids. CDR1 and CDR2 from the germline V gene are SGDLS and YYNGEE. Deletions cut 0 bases from V and 4 bases from J, with 9 bases between. The CDR3 DNA sequence: TGTGCCAGCAGCGTAGGTGGGCCCCCAGATACGCAGTATTTT. This translates into CASSVGGPPDTQYF. Based on the CDR3 plus reference TRBV9 and TRBJ2-3, the full variable domain is DSGVTQTPKHLITATGQRVTLRCSPRSGDLSVYWYQQSLDQGLQFLIQYYNGEERAKGNILERFSAQQFPDLHSELNLSSLELGDSALYFCASSVGGPPDTQYFGPGTRLTVL.

The chain has TRBV4-2 and TRBJ2-3; 9 nucleotides match TRBD2. This CDR3 spans 16 amino acids. The V gene end was trimmed by 4 bases and the J gene end by 2 bases; junction bases not matched to a gene: 7. Germline CDR1 and CDR2: LGHNA and YNFKEQ. This CDR3 reads CASSPTSGGFTDTQYF. DNA for the CDR3: TGTGCCAGCAGCCCGACTAGCGGTGGGTTCACAGATACGCAGTATTTT.

This chain joins TRBV12-5 and TRBJ2-6; D might be TRBD2 (5 bases). CDR1 and CDR2 from the germline V gene are LGHNT and FRNRAP. Trimming shortened V by 7 bases and J by 0 bases, and 13 bases separated the two germline ends. CDR3 size: 16 residues. The chain's CDR3 is CASATTDFSGANVLTF. Written as DNA, the CDR3 is TGTGCTAGTGCCACGACGGACTTCTCTGGGGCCAACGTCCTGACTTTC.

The V call is TRBV9, the J call TRBJ1-4; D call uncertain. The CDR3 has 14 amino acids. Germline CDR1 is SGDLS and CDR2 is YYNGEE. V lost 3 bases and J lost 10, with 16 bases in between. CDR3 loop: CASSDSPYRGKLFF. In DNA, the CDR3 is TGTGCCAGCAGCGACAGCCCGTATCGGGGAAAACTGTTTTTT.

This clone has only one observation. V and J are TRBV11-2 and TRBJ1-4; weak D call: TRBD1 (5 bases). This CDR3 is 14 amino acids long. Deletions cut 5 bases from V and 12 bases from J, with 19 bases between. Germline V lookup: CDR1 SGHAT, CDR2 FQNNGV. CDR3 bases: TGTGCCAGCAGCCCGGGGACGGGGCGGGGGGAACTGTTTTTT. Translated: CASSPGTGRGELFF. Full variable domain (missing parts from reference TRBV11-2 and TRBJ1-4): EAGVAQSPRYKIIEKRQSVAFWCNPISGHATLYWYQQILGQGPKLLIQFQNNGVVDDSQLPKDRFSAERLKGVDSTLKIQPAKLEDSAVYLCASSPGTGRGELFFGSGTQLSVL.

The rearrangement joins TRBV5-1 to TRBJ1-1; D perhaps matches TRBD1 (6 bases). This CDR3 spans 15 amino acids. Trimming shortened V by 6 bases and J by 0 bases, and 15 bases separated the two germline ends. The germline V gene encodes CDR1 SGHRS and CDR2 YFSETQ. CDR3 amino acids: CASTIDGGVNTEAFF. CDR3 sequence (DNA): TGCGCCAGCACGATAGATGGGGGCGTGAACACTGAAGCTTTCTTT.

The J gene is TRBJ1-6, the V gene TRBV6-2 or TRBV6-3, with D possibly TRBD1 on 6 matching bases. This CDR3 is 13 amino acids long. Trimming took 2 bases from V and 10 from J, leaving 9 bases between them. Germline V CDR1 and CDR2: MNHEY, SVGEGT. CDR3 in amino acids: CASSYEGQSPLHF. The CDR3 DNA follows: TGTGCCAGCAGTTACGAAGGACAGTCACCCCTCCACTTT.

The chain couples TRBV21-1 to TRBJ1-6; TRBD1 is taken as the D call from the table, unchecked against the DNA. TRBV21-1 is tagged as a pseudogene. The CDR3 has 14 residues. CDR3 DNA sequence: TGTGCCAGCAGGGATGACAGATCCAATTCACCCCTCCACTTT. Translating gives CASRDDRSNSPLHF.

The V gene is TRBV28, the J gene TRBJ2-7, with TRBD2 matching 9 bases. In germline, CDR1 is MDHEN, CDR2 SYDVKM. The V gene end was trimmed by 5 bases and the J gene end by 5 bases; junction bases not matched to a gene: 22. The CDR3 has 19 amino acids. CDR3 sequence: CASSTWRGGQLRPRHEQYF. CDR3 in DNA: TGTGCCAGCAGTACCTGGCGGGGGGGCCAGTTAAGGCCCAGGCACGAGCAGTACTTC.

The rearrangement links TRBV9 to TRBJ2-3; D uncertain. The CDR3 runs 17 residues. The germline CDR1 and CDR2 sequences are SGDLS and YYNGEE. The ends were cut back, 0 bases at V and 2 bases at J, with 16 bases in the middle. The CDR3 protein is CASSVAYGGASTDTQYF. The CDR3 DNA reads TGTGCCAGCAGCGTAGCTTATGGCGGAGCGTCCACAGATACGCAGTATTTT.

The V and J genes are TRBV10-3 and TRBJ2-7; TRBD1 is a possible D gene (6 bases). The CDR3 loop spans 13 amino acids. V lost 4 bases, J lost 3 bases, and 10 bases lay in between. CDR1 is ENHRY, CDR2 SYGVKD, per germline. CDR3 nucleotides: TGTGCCATCAGTGGCCAGGGGAGCTACGAGCAGTACGTC. This sequence encodes CAISGQGSYEQYV.

V is TRBV11-2 and J is TRBJ2-7; possible D gene TRBD1, 6 bases. The CDR3 extends over 12 amino acids. The V and J ends lost 1 base and 6 bases respectively, with 7 bases between them. Germline assignment: CDR1 SGHAT and CDR2 FQNNGV. This chain's CDR3 is CASSLGRGEQYF. CDR3 coding DNA: TGTGCCAGCAGCTTAGGCAGGGGCGAGCAGTACTTC.

In this sample, this clone turned up a few times. The rearrangement joins TRBV11-3 to TRBJ2-7; tentative D call: TRBD1 (7 bases). CDR1 and CDR2 from the germline V gene are SGHNT and YENEEA. V was trimmed by 5 bases and J by 6 bases, leaving 11 bases between them. The CDR3 has 12 residues. CDR3: CASSRQGGEQYF. The CDR3 region has the DNA TGTGCCAGCAGCCGGCAGGGGGGCGAGCAGTACTTC.

The genes are TRBV9 and TRBJ2-7; TRBD2 aligns across 10 bases. Germline CDR1 is SGDLS and CDR2 is YYNGEE. Losses at the gene ends were 3 bases for V and 3 bases for J; bases not matched to a gene: 6. The CDR3 length is 15 residues. CDR3 region: CASSAQGLAFYEQYF. The CDR3 DNA follows: TGTGCCAGCAGCGCACAGGGACTAGCGTTCTACGAGCAGTACTTC.

This rearrangement joins TRBV20-1 to TRBJ1-2; D ambiguous. The V end lost 4 bases, the J end lost 7 bases, and 10 bases lay between the germline ends. The CDR3 has 11 amino acids. CDR1 is DFQATT and CDR2 is SNEGSKA in the germline V gene (reference sequence). The CDR3 loop reads CSATGNGGYTF. For the CDR3, the DNA is TGCAGTGCTACGGGGAACGGTGGCTACACCTTC.

The rearrangement uses TRBV9 and TRBJ1-1, with 8 bases fitting TRBD1. The V gene end was trimmed by 3 bases and the J gene end by 1 base; junction bases not matched to a gene: 5. Germline lookup yields CDR1 SGDLS and CDR2 YYNGEE. This CDR3 is 15 amino acids long. The CDR3 bases are TGTGCCAGCAGCGGGGAGACAGGGGAGAACACTGAAGCTTTCTTT. Translating gives CASSGETGENTEAFF.

The V gene is TRBV27, the J gene TRBJ1-1, with D tentatively TRBD1 (5 bases). From germline, CDR1 is MNHEY and CDR2 SMNVEV (reference sequence). Trimming removed 6 bases at V and 3 bases at J, with 14 bases between. The CDR3 runs 14 residues. The CDR3: CASSWGGVDTEAFF. In DNA, the CDR3 is TGTGCCAGCAGCTGGGGCGGGGTGGACACTGAAGCTTTCTTT.

This clone has a single count. The chain is built from TRBV4-1 and TRBJ2-2, with D possibly TRBD2 on 6 matching bases. Germline CDR1 reads MGHRA; CDR2 reads YSYEKL. CDR3 size: 18 residues. V dropped 4 bases and J dropped 3 bases, with 21 bases sitting between them. The CDR3 protein is CASSLRGPGDQDTGELFF. The CDR3 DNA sequence: TGCGCCAGCAGCCTACGTGGCCCGGGGGATCAAGACACCGGGGAGCTGTTTTTT.

The table lists this clone with a count of one. The chain recombines TRBV7-2 with TRBJ2-1, with 9 positions matching TRBD1. The V and J ends lost 3 bases and 7 bases, in that order; junction bases with no gene match: 4. The CDR3 runs to 14 residues. Germline CDR1 SGHTA, CDR2 FQGNSA. The CDR3 region is CASSFAGTGNEQFF. In DNA, the CDR3 is TGTGCCAGCAGCTTCGCCGGGACAGGGAATGAGCAGTTCTTC.

This clone was observed a single time. J is TRBJ2-1 and V is TRBV18; 12 positions agree with TRBD1. In germline, CDR1 is KGHSH, CDR2 LQKENI. The CDR3 runs to 14 residues. V lost 11 bases to trimming and J lost 9 bases; unmatched junction nucleotides: 11. The CDR3 reads CASSPGQGALEQFF. Here the CDR3 DNA reads TGTGCCTCCTCTCCGGGACAGGGGGCTCTTGAGCAGTTCTTC.

The V gene is TRBV11-2, the J gene TRBJ2-5, with D tentatively TRBD2 (5 bases). Per germline, CDR1 SGHAT and CDR2 FQNNGV. This CDR3 has 15 amino acids. V was trimmed by 0 bases and J by 5 bases, leaving 13 bases between them. CDR3 coding DNA: TGTGCCAGCAGCTTAGAAAGGACGAGGGTGGAGACCCAGTACTTC. This translates into CASSLERTRVETQYF.

This clone was seen once. The gene calls are TRBV5-6 and TRBJ2-1; D uncertain. CDR1 and CDR2 (germline): SGHDT, YYEEEE. This CDR3 comprises 15 residues. Trimming took off 4 bases at V and 1 base at J, with 12 bases between the two ends. CDR3 in amino acids: CASSPESMSYNEQFF. In DNA, the CDR3 is TGTGCCAGCAGCCCGGAGAGTATGTCCTACAATGAGCAGTTCTTC.